This entry describes one T cell receptor beta chain. Its specificity is unknown. The entry originates in a study of T cell responses to AZD1222 COVID-19 vaccine. Study-level findings and limits: Sampling captured repertoires only after the peak T cell response. At baseline, just 5 or 6 AZD1222 recipients tested seropositive. White British ancestry dominated among donors, who included more females, and clonal diversity was possibly underestimated.

Data came from immunoSEQ multiplex PCR; TCRdb stores just in-frame clones and leaves some out. This sample has some 40,000 clones, with approximately 85% found just once. The sequence came from an adult who received the MenACWY meningococcal vaccine as a control. The material was peripheral blood, obtained 28 days after the second dose of the MenACWY control vaccine.

The CDR3 nucleotides are TGTGCCAGCAGCGCCCTCGCCCCTGCGGCCCAGTACTTC. Its protein product is CASSALAPAAQYF. The gene calls are TRBV28 and TRBJ2-5; no reliable D call. Germline V gene sequence: CDR1 MDHEN, CDR2 SYDVKM. The V end was cut by 6 bases, the J end by 9 bases, with 17 bases between. This CDR3 has 13 amino acids.